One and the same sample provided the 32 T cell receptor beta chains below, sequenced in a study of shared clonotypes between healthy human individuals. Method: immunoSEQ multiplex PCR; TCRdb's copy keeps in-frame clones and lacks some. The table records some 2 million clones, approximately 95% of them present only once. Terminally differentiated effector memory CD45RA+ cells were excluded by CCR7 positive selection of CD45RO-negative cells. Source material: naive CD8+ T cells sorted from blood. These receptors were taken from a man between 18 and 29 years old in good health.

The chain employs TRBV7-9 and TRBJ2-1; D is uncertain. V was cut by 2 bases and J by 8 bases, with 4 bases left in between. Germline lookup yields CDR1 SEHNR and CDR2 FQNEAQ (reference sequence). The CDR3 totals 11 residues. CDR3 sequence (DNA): TGTGCCAGCAGCTTACAAGATGAGCAGTTCTTC. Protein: CASSLQDEQFF. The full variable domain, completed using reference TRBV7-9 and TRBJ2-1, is DTGVSQNPRHKITKRGQNVTFRCDPISEHNRLYWYRQTLGQGPEFLTYFQNEAQLEKSRLLSDRFSAERPKGSFSTLEIQRTEQGDSAMYLCASSLQDEQFFGPGTRLTVL.

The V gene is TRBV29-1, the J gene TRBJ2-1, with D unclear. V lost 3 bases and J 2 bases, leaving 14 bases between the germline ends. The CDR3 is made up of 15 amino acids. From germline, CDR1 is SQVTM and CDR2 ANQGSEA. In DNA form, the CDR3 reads TGCAGCGTTGAGGCTGCCGGTCCTCCCTACAATGAGCAGTTCTTC. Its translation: CSVEAAGPPYNEQFF.

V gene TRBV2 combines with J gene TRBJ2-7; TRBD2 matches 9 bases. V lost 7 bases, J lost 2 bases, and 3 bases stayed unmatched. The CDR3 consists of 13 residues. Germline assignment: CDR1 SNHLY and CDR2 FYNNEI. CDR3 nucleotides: TGTGCCAGCATTGCTAGCGGGACCTACGAGCAGTACTTC. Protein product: CASIASGTYEQYF.

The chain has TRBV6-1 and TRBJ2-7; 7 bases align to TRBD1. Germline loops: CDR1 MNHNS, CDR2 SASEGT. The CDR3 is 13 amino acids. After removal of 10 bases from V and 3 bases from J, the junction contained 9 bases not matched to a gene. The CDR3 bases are TGTGCCACCGAGGGGGACAGCTACTACGAGCAGTACTTC. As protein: CATEGDSYYEQYF.

The CDR3 DNA reads TGCGCCAGCAGTGATCGGACAGGCATCCTATACAATGAGCAGTTCTTC. Translation: CASSDRTGILYNEQFF. V and J are TRBV10-1 and TRBJ2-1, with 7 bases lining up with TRBD1. Germline V lookup: CDR1 WNHNN, CDR2 SYGVQD (reference sequence). The CDR3 is 16 amino acids. Germline trimming cut 3 bases from V and 4 bases from J; bases unmatched to any gene: 9.

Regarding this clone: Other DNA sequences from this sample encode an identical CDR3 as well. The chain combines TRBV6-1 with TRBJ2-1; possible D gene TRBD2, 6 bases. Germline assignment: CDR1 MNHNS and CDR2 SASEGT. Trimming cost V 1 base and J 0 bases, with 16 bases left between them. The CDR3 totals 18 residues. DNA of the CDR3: TGTGCCAGCAGTGAAGTTCTTAGTGGGGGGAGCTCCTACAATGAGCAGTTCTTC. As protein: CASSEVLSGGSSYNEQFF.

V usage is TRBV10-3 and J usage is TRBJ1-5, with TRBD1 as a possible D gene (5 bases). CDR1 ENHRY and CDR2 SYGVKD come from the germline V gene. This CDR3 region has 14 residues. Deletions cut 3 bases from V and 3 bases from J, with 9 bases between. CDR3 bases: TGTGCCATCAGTGAAGGAGGGGTCAATCAGCCCCAGCATTTT. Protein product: CAISEGGVNQPQHF.

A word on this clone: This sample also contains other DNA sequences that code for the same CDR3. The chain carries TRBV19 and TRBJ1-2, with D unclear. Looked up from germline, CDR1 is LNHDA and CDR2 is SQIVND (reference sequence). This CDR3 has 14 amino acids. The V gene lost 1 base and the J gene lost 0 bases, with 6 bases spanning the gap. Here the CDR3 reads CASSIASSNYGYTF. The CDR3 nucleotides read TGTGCCAGTAGTATAGCCAGCTCTAACTATGGCTACACCTTC.

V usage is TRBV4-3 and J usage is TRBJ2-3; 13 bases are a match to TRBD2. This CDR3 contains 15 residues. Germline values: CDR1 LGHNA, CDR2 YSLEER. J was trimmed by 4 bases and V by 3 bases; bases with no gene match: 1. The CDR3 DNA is TGCGCCAGCAGCCAGGGACTAGCGGGACCAGATACGCAGTATTTT. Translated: CASSQGLAGPDTQYF.

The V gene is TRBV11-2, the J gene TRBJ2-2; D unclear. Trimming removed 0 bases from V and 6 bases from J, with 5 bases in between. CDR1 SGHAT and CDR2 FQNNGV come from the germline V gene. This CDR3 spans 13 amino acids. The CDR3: CASSLDPPGELFF. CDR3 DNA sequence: TGTGCCAGCAGCTTAGACCCCCCCGGGGAGCTGTTTTTT.

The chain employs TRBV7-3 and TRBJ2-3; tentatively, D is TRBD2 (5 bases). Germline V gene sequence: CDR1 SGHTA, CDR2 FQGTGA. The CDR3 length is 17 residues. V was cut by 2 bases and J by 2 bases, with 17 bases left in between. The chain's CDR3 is CASSLAGRGIVTDTQYF. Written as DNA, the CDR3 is TGTGCCAGCAGCTTAGCGGGCCGGGGTATAGTCACAGATACGCAGTATTTT.

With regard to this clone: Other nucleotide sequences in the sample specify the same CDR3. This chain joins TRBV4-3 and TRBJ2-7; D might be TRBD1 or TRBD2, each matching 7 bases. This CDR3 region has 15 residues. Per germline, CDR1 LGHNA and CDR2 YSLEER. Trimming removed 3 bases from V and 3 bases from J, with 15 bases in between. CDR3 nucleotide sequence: TGCGCCAGCAGCCAGGGGGGAGGGGGCAGCTACGAGCAGTACTTC. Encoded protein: CASSQGGGGSYEQYF.

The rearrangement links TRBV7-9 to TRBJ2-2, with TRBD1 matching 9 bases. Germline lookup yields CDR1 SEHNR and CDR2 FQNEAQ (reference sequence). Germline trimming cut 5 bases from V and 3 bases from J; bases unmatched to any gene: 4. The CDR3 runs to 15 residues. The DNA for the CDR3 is TGTGCCAGCAGCCGGGACAGGGTCGACACCGGGGAGCTGTTTTTT. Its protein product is CASSRDRVDTGELFF. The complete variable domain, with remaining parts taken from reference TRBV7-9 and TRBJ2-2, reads DTGVSQNPRHKITKRGQNVTFRCDPISEHNRLYWYRQTLGQGPEFLTYFQNEAQLEKSRLLSDRFSAERPKGSFSTLEIQRTEQGDSAMYLCASSRDRVDTGELFFGEGSRLTVL.

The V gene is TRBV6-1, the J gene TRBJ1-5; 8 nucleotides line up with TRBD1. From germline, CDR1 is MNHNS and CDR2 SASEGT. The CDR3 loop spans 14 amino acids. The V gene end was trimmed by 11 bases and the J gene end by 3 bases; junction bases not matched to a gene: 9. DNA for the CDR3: TGTGCCGCGGTGACAGGGGTAGACAATCAGCCCCAGCATTTT. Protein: CAAVTGVDNQPQHF.

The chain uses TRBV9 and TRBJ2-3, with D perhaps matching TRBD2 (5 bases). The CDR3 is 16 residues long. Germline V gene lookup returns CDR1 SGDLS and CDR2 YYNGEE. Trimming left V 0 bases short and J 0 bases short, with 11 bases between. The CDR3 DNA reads TGTGCCAGCAGCGTAGGGAACGGGATTAGCACAGATACGCAGTATTTT. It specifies CASSVGNGISTDTQYF.

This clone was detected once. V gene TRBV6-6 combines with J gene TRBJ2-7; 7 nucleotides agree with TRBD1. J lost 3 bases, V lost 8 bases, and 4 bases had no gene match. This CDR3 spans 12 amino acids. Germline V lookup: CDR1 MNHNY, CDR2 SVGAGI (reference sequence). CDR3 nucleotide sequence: TGTGCCAGCGGGGACAGTAACTACGAGCAGTACTTC. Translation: CASGDSNYEQYF.

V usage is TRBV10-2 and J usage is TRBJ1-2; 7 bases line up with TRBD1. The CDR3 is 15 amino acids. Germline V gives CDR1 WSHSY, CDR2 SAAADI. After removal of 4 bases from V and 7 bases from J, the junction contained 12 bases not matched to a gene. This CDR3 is CASSGREGQWFGYTF. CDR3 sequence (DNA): TGCGCCAGCAGTGGACGGGAGGGACAGTGGTTTGGCTACACCTTC.

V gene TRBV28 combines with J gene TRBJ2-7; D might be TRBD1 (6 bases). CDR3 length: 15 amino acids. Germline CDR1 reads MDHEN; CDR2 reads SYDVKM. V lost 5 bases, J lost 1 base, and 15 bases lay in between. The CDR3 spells CASSPRDTNSYEQYF. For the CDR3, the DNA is TGTGCCAGCAGTCCCCGGGACACCAATTCCTACGAGCAGTACTTC.

DNA for the CDR3: TGTGCCAGCAGCTTGGGATCAGCGGGAGGCCGAGAGACCCAGTACTTC. Its translation is CASSLGSAGGRETQYF. This chain links TRBV5-4 with TRBJ2-5; 9 bases agree with TRBD2. The V and J ends lost 0 bases and 4 bases, in that order; junction bases with no gene match: 7. This CDR3 has 16 residues. Looked up from germline, CDR1 is SGHNT and CDR2 is YYREEE (reference sequence).

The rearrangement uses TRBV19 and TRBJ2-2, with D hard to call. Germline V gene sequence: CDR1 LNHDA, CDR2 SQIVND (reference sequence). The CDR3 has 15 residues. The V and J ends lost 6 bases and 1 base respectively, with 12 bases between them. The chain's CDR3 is CASRRTGLNTGELFF. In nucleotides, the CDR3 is TGTGCCAGTAGAAGAACGGGCCTGAACACCGGGGAGCTGTTTTTT. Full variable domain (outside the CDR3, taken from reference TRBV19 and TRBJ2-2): DGGITQSPKYLFRKEGQNVTLSCEQNLNHDAMYWYRQDPGQGLRLIYYSQIVNDFQKGDIAEGYSVSREKKESFPLTVTSAQKNPTAFYLCASRRTGLNTGELFFGEGSRLTVL.

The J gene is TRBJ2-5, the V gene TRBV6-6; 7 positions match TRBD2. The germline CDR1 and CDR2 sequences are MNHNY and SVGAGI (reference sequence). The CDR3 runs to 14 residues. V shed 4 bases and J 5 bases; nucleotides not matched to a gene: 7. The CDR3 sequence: CASSFSAGRETQYF. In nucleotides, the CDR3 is TGTGCCAGCAGTTTTTCAGCGGGGAGGGAGACCCAGTACTTC.

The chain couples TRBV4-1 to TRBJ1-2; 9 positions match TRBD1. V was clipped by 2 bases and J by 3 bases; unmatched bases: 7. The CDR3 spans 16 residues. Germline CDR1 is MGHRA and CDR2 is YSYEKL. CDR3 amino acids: CASSQFLGQGDYGYTF. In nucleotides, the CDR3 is TGCGCCAGCAGCCAATTTTTGGGACAGGGTGACTATGGCTACACCTTC.

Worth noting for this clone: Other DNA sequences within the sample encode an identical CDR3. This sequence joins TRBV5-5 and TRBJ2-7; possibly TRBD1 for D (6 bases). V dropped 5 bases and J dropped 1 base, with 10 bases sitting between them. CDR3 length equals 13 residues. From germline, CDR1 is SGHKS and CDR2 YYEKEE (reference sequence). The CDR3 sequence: CASSWTVSYEQYF. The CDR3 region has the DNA TGTGCCAGCAGTTGGACAGTGTCCTACGAGCAGTACTTC.

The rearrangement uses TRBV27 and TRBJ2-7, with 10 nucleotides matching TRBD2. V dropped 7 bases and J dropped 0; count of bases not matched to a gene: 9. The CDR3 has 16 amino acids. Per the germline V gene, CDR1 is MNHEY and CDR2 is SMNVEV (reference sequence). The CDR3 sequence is CASKPAGGPSSYEQYF. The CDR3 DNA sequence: TGTGCCAGCAAACCAGCGGGAGGGCCTAGCTCCTACGAGCAGTACTTC.

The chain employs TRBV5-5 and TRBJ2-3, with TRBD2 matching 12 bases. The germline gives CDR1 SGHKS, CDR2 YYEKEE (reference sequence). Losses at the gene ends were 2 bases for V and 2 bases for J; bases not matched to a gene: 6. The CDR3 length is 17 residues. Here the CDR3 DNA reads TGTGCCAGCAGCTTCCGACTAGCGGGGGCCTTCACAGATACGCAGTATTTT. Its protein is CASSFRLAGAFTDTQYF.

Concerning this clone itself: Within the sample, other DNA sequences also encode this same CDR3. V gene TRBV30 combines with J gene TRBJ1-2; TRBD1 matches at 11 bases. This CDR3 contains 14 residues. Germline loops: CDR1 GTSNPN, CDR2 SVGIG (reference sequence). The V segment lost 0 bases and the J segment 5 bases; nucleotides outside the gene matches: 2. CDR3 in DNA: TGTGCCTGGAGTGTGGGGACAGGGGGGTATGGCTACACCTTC. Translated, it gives CAWSVGTGGYGYTF.

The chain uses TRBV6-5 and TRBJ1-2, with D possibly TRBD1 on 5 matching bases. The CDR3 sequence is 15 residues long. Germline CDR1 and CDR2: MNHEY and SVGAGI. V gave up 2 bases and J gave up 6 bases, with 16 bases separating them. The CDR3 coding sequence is TGTGCCAGCAGTTACGGGGCAGGGTACACGGATGGCTACACCTTC. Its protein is CASSYGAGYTDGYTF.

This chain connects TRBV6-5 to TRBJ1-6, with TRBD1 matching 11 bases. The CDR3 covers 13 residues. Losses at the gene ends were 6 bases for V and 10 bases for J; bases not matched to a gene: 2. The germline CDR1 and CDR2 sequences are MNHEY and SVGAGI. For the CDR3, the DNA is TGTGCCAGCAGGGGACAGGGGGAGTCACCCCTCCACTTT. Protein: CASRGQGESPLHF.

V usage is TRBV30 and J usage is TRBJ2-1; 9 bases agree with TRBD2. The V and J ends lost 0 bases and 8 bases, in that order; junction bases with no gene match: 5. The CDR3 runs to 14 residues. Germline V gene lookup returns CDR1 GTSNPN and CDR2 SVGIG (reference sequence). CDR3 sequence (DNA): TGTGCCTGGAGTGTAGAAGCGGGAGGCTATGAGCAGTTCTTC. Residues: CAWSVEAGGYEQFF.

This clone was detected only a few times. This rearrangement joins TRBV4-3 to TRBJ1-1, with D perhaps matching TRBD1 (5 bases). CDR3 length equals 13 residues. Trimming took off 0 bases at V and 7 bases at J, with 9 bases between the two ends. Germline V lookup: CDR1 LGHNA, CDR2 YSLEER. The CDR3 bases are TGCGCCAGCAGCCAAGAACGGGGGGATGAAGCTTTCTTT. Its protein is CASSQERGDEAFF.

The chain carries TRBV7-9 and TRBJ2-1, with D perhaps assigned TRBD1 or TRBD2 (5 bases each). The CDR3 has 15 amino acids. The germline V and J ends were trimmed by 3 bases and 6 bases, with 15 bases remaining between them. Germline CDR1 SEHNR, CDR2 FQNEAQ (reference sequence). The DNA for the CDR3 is TGTGCCAGCAGCTTGGGGGAGCTAGGTGCCAATGAGCAGTTCTTC. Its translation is CASSLGELGANEQFF. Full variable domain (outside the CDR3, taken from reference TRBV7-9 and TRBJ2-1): DTGVSQNPRHKITKRGQNVTFRCDPISEHNRLYWYRQTLGQGPEFLTYFQNEAQLEKSRLLSDRFSAERPKGSFSTLEIQRTEQGDSAMYLCASSLGELGANEQFFGPGTRLTVL.

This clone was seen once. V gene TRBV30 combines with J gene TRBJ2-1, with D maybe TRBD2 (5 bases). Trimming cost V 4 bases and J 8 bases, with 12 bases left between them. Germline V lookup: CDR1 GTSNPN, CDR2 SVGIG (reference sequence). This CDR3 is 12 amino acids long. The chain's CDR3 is CAWTQARDEQFF. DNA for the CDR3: TGTGCCTGGACCCAAGCGAGGGATGAGCAGTTCTTC.